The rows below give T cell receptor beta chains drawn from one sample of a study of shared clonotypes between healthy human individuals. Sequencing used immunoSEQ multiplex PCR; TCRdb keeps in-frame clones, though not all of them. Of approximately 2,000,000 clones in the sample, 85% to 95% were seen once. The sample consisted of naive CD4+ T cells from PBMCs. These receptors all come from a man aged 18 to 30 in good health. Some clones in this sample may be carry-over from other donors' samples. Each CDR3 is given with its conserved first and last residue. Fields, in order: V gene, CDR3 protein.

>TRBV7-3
CASSFRLADTGELFF
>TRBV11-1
CASSLRGSYGYTF
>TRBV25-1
CASSRTGTRFAVQYF
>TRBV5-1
CASSPEGGGLLAEAFF
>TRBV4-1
CASSQRQIEETQYF
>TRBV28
CASSLGTGGQSSYEQYF
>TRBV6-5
CASGRELEGTEAFF
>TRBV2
CASSGMTRQETQYF
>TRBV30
CAWSPSPEKWRRVYSPLHF
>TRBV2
CASRQTSPEQFF
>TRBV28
CASSWVQGSYEQYF
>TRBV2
CASSGRAGVTYEQYF
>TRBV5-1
CASSLQSGRETQYF
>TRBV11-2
CASGPGQGWTEAFF
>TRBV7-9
CASSLTEGYGYTF
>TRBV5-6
CASSSLDNEQFF
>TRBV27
CASSLWGRVGTEAFF
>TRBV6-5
CASSRDRGHYGYTF
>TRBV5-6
CASSLEGLAGVSYNEQFF
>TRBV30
CAWSVGGSVIKNIQYF
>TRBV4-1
CASSQDRDRAYEQYF
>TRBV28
CASISRASTSYNEQFF
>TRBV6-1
CASSAGRGDYGYTF
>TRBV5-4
CASSRGAREDEQYF
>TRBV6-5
CASSYSGSRETQYF
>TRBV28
CASSLSGGDDYEQYF
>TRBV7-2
CASSLEEGSNQPQHF
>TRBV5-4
CASSSRTSGGRSEQFF
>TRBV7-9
CASSSFGGKAKNIQYF
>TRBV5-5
CASSLTLLQETQYF
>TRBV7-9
CASSLPSGRASSDEQFF
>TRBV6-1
CASSEWGGLAGGSDTQYF
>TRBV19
CASSIYGAGEQYF
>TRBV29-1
CSVVGLGQVYGYTF
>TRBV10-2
CASSGQNSYEQYF
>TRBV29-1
CSVRDSPDGPQHF
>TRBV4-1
CASSQAPGRFNEKLFF
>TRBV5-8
CASSLAPPGEQYF
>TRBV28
CASSLEEWASGRGAQYF
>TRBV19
CASSAPGQFRKKLFF
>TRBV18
CASSPRILGELNTEAFF
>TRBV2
CASSGSLPTGELFF
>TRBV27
CASSLSFPTEAFF
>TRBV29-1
CSVDSGTGNEQYF
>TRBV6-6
CASKGSNQPQHF
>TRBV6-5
CASSYSGKNTEAFF
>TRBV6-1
CASAAGPDYGYTF
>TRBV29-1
CSVVGGDETEAFF
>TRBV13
CASSSRTAIYGYTF
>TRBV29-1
CSVRAVSYEQYF
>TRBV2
CASSWVAPPGGEQYF
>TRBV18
CASSPGLGPGLAPYEQYF
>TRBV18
CASSARQEKNTEAFF
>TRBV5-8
CASSLYQGWDSPLHF